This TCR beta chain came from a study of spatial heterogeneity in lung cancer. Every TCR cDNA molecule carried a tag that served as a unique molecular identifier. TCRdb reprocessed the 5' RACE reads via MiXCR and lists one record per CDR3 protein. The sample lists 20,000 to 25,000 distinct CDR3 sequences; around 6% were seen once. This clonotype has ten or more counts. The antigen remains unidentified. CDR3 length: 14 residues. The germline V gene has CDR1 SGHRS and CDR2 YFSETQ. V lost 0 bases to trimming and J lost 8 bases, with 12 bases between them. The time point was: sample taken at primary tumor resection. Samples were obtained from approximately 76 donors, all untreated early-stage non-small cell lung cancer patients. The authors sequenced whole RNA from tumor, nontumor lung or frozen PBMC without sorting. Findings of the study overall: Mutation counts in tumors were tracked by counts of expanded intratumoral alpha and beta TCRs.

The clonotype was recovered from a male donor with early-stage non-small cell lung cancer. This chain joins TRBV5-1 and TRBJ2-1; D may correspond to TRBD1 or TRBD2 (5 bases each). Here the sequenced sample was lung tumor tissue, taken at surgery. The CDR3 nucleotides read TGCGCCAGCAGCTTGGGTCGCAGGGACGATGAGCAGTTCTTC. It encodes CASSLGRRDDEQFF.